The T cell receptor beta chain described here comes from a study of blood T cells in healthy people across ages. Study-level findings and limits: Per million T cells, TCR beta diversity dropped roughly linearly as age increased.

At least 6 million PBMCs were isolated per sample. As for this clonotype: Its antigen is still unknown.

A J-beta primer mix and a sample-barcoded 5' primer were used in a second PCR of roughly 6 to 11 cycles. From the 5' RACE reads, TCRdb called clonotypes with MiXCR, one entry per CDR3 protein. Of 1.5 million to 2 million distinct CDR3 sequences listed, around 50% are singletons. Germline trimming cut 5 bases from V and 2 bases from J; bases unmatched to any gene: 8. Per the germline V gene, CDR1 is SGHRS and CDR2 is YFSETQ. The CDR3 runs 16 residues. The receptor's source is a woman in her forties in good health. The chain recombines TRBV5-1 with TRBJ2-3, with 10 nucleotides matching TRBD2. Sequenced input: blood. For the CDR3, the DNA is TGCGCCAGCAGTTGGGCAGCGGGGGGGCTCACAGATACGCAGTATTTT. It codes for CASSWAAGGLTDTQYF.